The clone carrying this T cell receptor (beta chain) was detected once. V dropped 5 bases and J dropped 4 bases, with 17 bases sitting between them. The CDR3 has 15 amino acids. Germline V gene lookup returns CDR1 MNHEY and CDR2 SVGAGI. The sample belongs to a study of blood T cell repertoires in COVID-19. Study in general: PBMCs, B-cell-depleted T cells, or T cells provided the cDNA or gDNA that made up the material.

As originally analysed: Quantification of nucleated cells was approximated via reference gene primer amplification. Assay used: immunoSEQ multiplex PCR; TCRdb lists only in-frame clones, some missing. V and J calls and clone size are copied from that table; D and trimming were computed from the DNA. The sample consists of 140,000 to 150,000 clones, roughly 87% of them appearing once. Source material: peripheral blood. The chain links TRBV6-5 to TRBJ1-2; D is perhaps TRBD1 (6 bases). The receptor was isolated from a woman aged 50 to 65 with acute or convalescent COVID-19. The CDR3 DNA reads as TGTGCCAGCAGTCACAACCAGGGGATCGGCTATGGCTACACCTTC. Its protein is CASSHNQGIGYGYTF.